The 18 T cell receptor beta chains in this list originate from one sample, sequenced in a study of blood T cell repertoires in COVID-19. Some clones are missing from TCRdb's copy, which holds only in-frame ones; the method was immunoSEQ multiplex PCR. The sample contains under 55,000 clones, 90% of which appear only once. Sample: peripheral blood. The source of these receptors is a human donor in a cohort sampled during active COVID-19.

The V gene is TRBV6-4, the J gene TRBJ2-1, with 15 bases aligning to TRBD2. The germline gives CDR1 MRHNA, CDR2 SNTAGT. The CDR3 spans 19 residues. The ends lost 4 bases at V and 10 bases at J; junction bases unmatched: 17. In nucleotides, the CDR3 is TGTGCCAGCAGTGTCCAGGGCGGACTAGCGGGAGGGCCCGCTATCGAGCAGTTCTTC. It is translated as CASSVQGGLAGGPAIEQFF.

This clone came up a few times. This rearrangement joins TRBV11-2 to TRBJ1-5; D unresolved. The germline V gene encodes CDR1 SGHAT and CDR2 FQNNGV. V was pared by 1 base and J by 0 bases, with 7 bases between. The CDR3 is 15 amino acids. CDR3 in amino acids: CASSLAGDSNQPQHF. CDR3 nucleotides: TGTGCCAGCAGCTTAGCCGGTGATAGCAATCAGCCCCAGCATTTT.

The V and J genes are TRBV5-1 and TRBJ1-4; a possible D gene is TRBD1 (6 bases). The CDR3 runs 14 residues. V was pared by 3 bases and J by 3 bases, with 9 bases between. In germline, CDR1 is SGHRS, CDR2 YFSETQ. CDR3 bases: TGCGCCAGCAGCTGGGGGCAGCCTAATGAAAAACTGTTTTTT. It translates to CASSWGQPNEKLFF.

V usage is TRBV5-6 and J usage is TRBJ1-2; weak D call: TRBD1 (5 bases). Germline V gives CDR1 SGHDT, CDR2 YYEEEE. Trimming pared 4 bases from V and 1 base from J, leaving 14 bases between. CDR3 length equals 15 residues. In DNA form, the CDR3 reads TGTGCCAGCAGCGACCAGGGCGGCGGTAACTATGGCTACACCTTC. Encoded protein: CASSDQGGGNYGYTF.

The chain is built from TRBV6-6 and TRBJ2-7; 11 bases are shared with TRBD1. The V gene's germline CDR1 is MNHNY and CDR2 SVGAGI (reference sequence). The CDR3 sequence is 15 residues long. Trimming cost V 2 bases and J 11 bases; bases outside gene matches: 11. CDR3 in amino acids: CASSYRAGQGGEEYF. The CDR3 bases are TGTGCCAGCAGTTACCGTGCGGGACAGGGGGGGGAGGAGTACTTC.

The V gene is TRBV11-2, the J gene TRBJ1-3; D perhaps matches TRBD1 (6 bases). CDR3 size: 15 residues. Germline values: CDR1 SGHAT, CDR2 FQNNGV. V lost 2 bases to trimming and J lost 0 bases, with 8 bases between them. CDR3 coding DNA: TGTGCCAGCAGCTTAATGACAGGCTCTGGAAACACCATATATTTT. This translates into CASSLMTGSGNTIYF.

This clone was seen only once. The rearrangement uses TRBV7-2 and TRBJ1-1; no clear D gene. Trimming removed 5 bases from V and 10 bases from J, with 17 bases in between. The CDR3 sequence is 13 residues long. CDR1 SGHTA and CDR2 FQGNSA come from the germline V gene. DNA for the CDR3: TGTGCCAGCAGCCCGAGTGCCGGGGTTTCAGCTTTCTTT. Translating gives CASSPSAGVSAFF.

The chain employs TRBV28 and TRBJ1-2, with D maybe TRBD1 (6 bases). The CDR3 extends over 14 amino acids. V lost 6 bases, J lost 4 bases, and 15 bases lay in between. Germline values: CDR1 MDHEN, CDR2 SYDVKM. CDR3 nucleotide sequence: TGTGCCAGCAGCCCTCAGGGGTTGGGCTATGGCTACACCTTC. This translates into CASSPQGLGYGYTF.

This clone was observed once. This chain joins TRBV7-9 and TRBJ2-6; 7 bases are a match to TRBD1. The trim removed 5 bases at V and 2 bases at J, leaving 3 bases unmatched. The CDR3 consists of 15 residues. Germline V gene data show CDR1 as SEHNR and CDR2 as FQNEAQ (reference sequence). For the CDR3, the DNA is TGTGCCAGCAGCCCTACAGGGGCTGGGGCCAACGTCCTGACTTTC. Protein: CASSPTGAGANVLTF.

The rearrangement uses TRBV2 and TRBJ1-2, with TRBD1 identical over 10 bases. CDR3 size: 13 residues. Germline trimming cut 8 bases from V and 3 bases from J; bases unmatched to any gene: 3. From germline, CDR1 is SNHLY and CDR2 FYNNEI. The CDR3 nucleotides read TGTGCCAGCCCGGGACAGGGGTACTATGGCTACACCTTC. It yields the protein CASPGQGYYGYTF. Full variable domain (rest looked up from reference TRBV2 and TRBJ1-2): EPEVTQTPSHQVTQMGQEVILRCVPISNHLYFYWYRQILGQKVEFLVSFYNNEISEKSEIFDDQFSVERPDGSNFTLKIRSTKLEDSAMYFCASPGQGYYGYTFGSGTRLTVV.

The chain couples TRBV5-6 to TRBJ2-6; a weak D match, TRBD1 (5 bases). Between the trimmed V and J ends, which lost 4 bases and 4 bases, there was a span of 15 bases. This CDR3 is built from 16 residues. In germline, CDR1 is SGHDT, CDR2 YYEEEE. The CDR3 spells CASSIPGLSGANVLTF. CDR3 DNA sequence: TGTGCCAGCAGCATCCCAGGGCTCTCCGGGGCCAACGTCCTGACTTTC.

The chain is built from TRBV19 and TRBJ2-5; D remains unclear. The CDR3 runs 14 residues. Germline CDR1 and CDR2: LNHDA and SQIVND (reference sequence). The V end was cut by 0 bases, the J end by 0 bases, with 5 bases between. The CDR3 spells CASSIELHQETQYF. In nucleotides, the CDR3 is TGTGCCAGTAGTATAGAACTACACCAAGAGACCCAGTACTTC.

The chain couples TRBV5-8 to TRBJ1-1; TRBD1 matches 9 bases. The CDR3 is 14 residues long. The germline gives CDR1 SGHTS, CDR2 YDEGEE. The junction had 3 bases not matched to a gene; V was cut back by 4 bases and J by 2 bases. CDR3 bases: TGTGCCAGCAGCAGGACAGGGGTCAACACTGAAGCTTTCTTT. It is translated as CASSRTGVNTEAFF.

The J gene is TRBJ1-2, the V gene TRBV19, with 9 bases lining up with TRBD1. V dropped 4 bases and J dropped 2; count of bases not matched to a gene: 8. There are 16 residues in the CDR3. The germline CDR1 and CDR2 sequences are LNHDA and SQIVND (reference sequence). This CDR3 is CASSTPGTGKNYGYTF. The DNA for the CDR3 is TGTGCCAGTAGTACCCCCGGGACAGGGAAGAACTATGGCTACACCTTC.

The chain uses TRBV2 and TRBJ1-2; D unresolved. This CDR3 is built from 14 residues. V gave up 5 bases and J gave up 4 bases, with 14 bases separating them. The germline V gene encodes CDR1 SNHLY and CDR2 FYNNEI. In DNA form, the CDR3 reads TGTGCCAGCAGTCATAGGGAGCACGGCTATGGCTACACCTTC. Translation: CASSHREHGYGYTF.

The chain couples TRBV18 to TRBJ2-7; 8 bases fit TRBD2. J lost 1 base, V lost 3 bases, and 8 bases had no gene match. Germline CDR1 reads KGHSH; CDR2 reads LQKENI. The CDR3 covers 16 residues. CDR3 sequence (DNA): TGTGCCAGCTCACCGCTAGCGGGTACGGCATCCTACGAGCAGTACTTC. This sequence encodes CASSPLAGTASYEQYF.

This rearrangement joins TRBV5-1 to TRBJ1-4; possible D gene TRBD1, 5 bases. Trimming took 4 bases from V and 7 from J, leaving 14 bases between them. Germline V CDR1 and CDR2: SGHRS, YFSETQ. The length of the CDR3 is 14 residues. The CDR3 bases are TGCGCCAGCAGCCCAGGAGGGGACGCTGAAAAACTGTTTTTT. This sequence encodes CASSPGGDAEKLFF.

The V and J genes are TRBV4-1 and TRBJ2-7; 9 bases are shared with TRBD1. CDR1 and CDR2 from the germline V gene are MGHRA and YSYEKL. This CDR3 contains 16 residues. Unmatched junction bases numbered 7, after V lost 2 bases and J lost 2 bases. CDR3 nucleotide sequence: TGCGCCAGCAGCCAACTCGACAGGGGGTACCCCTACGAGCAGTACTTC. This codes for CASSQLDRGYPYEQYF.